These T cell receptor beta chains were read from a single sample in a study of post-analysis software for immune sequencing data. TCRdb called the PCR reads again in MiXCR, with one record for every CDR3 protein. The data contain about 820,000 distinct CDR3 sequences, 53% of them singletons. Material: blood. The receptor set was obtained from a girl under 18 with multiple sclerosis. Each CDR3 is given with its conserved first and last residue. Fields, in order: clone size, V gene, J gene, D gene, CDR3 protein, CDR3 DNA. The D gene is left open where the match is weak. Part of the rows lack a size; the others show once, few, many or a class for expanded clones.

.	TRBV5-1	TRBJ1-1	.	CASSQHEFMNTEAFF	TGCGCCAGCAGCCAACACGAGTTCATGAACACTGAAGCTTTCTTT
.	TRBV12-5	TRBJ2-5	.	CASANYPPETQYF	TGTGCTAGTGCCAACTACCCCCCGGAGACCCAGTACTTC
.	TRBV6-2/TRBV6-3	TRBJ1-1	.	CASSSLGAGMNTEAFF	TGTGCCAGCAGCTCTCTGGGTGCCGGAATGAACACTGAGGCTTTCTTT
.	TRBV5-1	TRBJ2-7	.	CASTITGGDEQYF	TGCGCCAGCACCATAACTGGGGGAGACGAGCAGTACTTC
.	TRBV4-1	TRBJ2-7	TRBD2	CASSQAGLAGPEQYF	TGCGCCAGCAGCCAAGCGGGACTAGCGGGACCCGAGCAGTACTTC
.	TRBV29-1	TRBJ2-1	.	CSVGRGGQFF	TGCAGCGTGGGTCGAGGGGGGCAGTTCTTC
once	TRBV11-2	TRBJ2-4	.	CASSLGPWGKLAKNIQYF	TGTGCCAGCAGCTTAGGTCCCTGGGGGAAGCTAGCCAAAAACATTCAGTACTTC
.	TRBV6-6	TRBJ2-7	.	CASTGTPRSEQYF	TGTGCCAGCACAGGGACCCCTCGCTCCGAGCAGTACTTC
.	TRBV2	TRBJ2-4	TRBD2	CASKNSGSYIQYF	TGTGCCAGCAAGAATAGCGGGAGTTACATTCAGTACTTC
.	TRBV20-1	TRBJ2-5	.	CSALQTGSQETQYF	TGCAGTGCTCTCCAGACTGGCTCCCAGGAGACCCAGTACTTC
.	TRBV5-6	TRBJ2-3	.	CASSDRDTAFDTQYF	TGTGCCAGCAGCGACCGGGACACCGCTTTTGATACGCAGTATTTT
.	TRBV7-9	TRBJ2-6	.	CASSLQEFSGANILTF	TGTGCCAGCAGTCTTCAAGAATTCTCTGGGGCCAACATCCTGACTTTC
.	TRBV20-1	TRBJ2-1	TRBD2	CSARGWASGWAGSVNEQFF	TGCAGTGCTAGAGGTTGGGCTAGCGGTTGGGCGGGGTCGGTCAATGAGCAGTTCTTC
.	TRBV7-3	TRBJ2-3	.	CASSLLVGRGNTQYF	TGTGCCAGCAGCTTACTGGTTGGGAGAGGGAATACGCAGTATTTT
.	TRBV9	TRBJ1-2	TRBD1	CASSETGTGGGGYTF	TGTGCCAGCAGCGAAACCGGGACAGGGGGCGGTGGCTACACCTTC
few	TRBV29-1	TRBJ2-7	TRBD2	CSVVAGVDEQYF	TGCAGCGTTGTAGCGGGAGTGGACGAGCAGTACTTC
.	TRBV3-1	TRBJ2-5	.	CASSPNWRGQETQYF	TGTGCCAGCAGCCCCAACTGGAGGGGCCAAGAGACCCAGTACTTC
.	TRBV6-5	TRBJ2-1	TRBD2	CASRAGLAGVEQFF	TGTGCCAGCAGGGCGGGACTAGCGGGAGTTGAGCAGTTCTTC
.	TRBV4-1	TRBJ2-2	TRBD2	CASSQDPGLAGNTGELFF	TGCGCCAGCAGCCAAGACCCGGGACTAGCGGGGAACACCGGGGAGCTGTTTTTT
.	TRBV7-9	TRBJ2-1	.	CARAGSGYNEQFF	TGTGCCAGAGCAGGGTCGGGCTACAATGAGCAGTTCTTC
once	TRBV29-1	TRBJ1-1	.	CSVGVTQGTEAFF	TGCAGCGTTGGAGTGACCCAAGGCACTGAAGCTTTCTTT
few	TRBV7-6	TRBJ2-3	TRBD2	CASSPLAGESTDTQYF	TGTGCCAGCAGCCCACTGGCGGGAGAGAGCACAGATACGCAGTATTTT
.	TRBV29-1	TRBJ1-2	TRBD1	CSARTGELGGYTF	TGCAGCGCCAGGACAGGGGAGTTGGGCGGCTACACCTTC
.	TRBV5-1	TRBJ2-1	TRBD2	CASSFLGSGGNSKGANEQFF	TGCGCCAGCAGCTTCCTGGGCAGCGGGGGGAATTCCAAGGGGGCCAATGAGCAGTTCTTC
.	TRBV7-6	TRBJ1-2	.	CASSPGEGFAYGYTF	TGTGCCAGCAGCCCGGGTGAGGGATTCGCCTATGGCTACACCTTC
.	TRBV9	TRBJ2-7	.	CASSASPLSSYEQYF	TGTGCCAGCAGCGCCAGTCCCTTGAGCTCCTACGAGCAGTACTTC
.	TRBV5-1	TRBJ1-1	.	CASSLAVGRAEAFF	TGCGCCAGCAGCTTGGCCGTAGGTAGGGCTGAAGCTTTCTTT
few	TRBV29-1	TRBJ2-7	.	CSVEGKSSYEQYF	TGCAGCGTTGAGGGGAAGAGCTCCTACGAGCAGTACTTC
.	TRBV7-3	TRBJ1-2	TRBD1	CVSSPGQGGAGYTF	TGTGTCAGCAGCCCGGGACAGGGAGGCGCGGGCTACACCTTC
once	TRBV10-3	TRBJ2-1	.	CAGGMGYEQFF	TGTGCAGGGGGAATGGGGTATGAGCAGTTCTTC
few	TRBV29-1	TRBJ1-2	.	CSVVRLDRNYGYTF	TGCAGCGTTGTTCGCCTGGACAGAAACTATGGCTACACCTTT
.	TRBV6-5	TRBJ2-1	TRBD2	CASSYGYSGRETYNEQFF	TGTGCCAGCAGTTACGGATACAGCGGGAGAGAGACCTACAATGAGCAGTTCTTC
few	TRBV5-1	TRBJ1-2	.	CASSPYLETGNYGYTF	TGCGCCAGCAGCCCCTACCTTGAAACAGGGAACTATGGCTACACCTTC
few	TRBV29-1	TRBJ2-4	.	CSVVEGPRKNIQYF	TGCAGCGTTGTGGAGGGGCCGCGGAAAAACATTCAGTACTTC
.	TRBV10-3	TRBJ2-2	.	CAISEIRRGFNTGELFF	TGTGCCATCAGTGAGATTAGAAGGGGTTTTAACACCGGGGAGCTGTTTTTT
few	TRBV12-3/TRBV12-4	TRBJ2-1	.	CASSISGSYNEQFF	TGTGCCAGCAGTATAAGCGGATCCTACAATGAGCAGTTCTTC
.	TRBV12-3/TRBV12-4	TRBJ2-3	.	CASSPRVTDTQYF	TGTGCCAGCAGTCCCAGGGTCACAGATACGCAGTATTTT
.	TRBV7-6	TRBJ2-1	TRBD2	CASSHLAGVEDEQFF	TGTGCCAGCAGTCACCTAGCGGGGGTGGAGGATGAGCAGTTCTTC
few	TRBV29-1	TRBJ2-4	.	CSVAGRAANIQYF	TGCAGCGTTGCTGGCAGGGCGGCAAACATTCAGTACTTC
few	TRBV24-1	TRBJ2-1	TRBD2	CATSAGTSGYNEQFF	TGTGCCACCAGTGCCGGGACTAGCGGCTACAATGAGCAGTTCTTC
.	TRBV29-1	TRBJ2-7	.	CSVEETGTELYEQYF	TGCAGCGTTGAGGAGACCGGGACGGAACTATACGAGCAGTACTTC
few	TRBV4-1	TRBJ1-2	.	CASSQAPRGSNYGYTF	TGCGCCAGCAGCCAAGCCCCTCGGGGGTCTAACTATGGCTACACCTTC
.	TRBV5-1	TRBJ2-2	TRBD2	CASTPPAGGTGELFF	TGCGCCAGCACCCCTCCAGCGGGAGGGACCGGGGAGCTGTTTTTT
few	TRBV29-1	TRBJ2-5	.	CSVAGLWYQETQYF	TGCAGCGTTGCCGGACTCTGGTACCAAGAGACCCAGTACTTC
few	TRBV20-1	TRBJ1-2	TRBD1	CSAGPGTGGVYGYTF	TGCAGTGCTGGCCCCGGGACAGGGGGCGTCTATGGCTACACCTTC
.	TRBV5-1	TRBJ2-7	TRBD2	CASSKRSGTSGDYEQYF	TGCGCCAGCAGCAAACGCTCCGGGACTAGCGGGGATTACGAGCAGTACTTC
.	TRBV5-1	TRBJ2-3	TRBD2	CASSAELAGGTDTQYF	TGCGCCAGCAGCGCTGAACTAGCGGGGGGCACAGATACGCAGTATTTT
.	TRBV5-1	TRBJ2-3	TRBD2	CASSPGTSGWADTQYF	TGCGCCAGCAGCCCGGGGACTAGCGGGTGGGCAGATACGCAGTATTTT
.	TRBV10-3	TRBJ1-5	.	CAISDRGGAQPQHF	TGTGCCATCAGTGACCGCGGCGGGGCTCAGCCCCAGCATTTT
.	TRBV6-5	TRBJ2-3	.	CASSYTGSEDTQYF	TGTGCCAGCAGTTACACAGGGTCTGAAGATACGCAGTATTTT
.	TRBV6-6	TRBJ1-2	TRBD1	CASSDPTGTNQGYGYTF	TGTGCCAGCAGTGACCCGACAGGGACCAATCAGGGCTATGGCTACACCTTC
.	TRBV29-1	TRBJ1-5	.	CSVRDRKNQPQHF	TGCAGCGTGCGTGACAGAAAAAATCAGCCCCAGCATTTT
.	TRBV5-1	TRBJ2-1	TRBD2	CASSHSGAGGRSEQFF	TGCGCCAGCAGCCACTCCGGAGCGGGAGGGAGGAGTGAGCAGTTCTTC
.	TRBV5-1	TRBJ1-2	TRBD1	CASSRDRAEYGYTF	TGCGCCAGCAGCCGGGACAGGGCAGAATATGGCTACACCTTC